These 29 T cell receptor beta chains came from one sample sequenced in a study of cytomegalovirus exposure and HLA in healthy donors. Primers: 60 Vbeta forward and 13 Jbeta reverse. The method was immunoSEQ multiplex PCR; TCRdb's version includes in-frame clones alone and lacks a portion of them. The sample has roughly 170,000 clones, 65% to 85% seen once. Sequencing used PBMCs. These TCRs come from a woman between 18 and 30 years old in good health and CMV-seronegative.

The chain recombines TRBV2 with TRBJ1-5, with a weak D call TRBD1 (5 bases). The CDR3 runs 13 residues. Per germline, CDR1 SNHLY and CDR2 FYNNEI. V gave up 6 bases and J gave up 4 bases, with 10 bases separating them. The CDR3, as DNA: TGTGCCAGCAGGGGGACTTCAAATCAGCCCCAGCATTTT. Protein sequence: CASRGTSNQPQHF.

DNA of the CDR3: TGTGCCAGCAGTGACGGGTTTGCAAACTATGGCTACACCTTC. This gives the protein CASSDGFANYGYTF. This chain joins TRBV6-1 and TRBJ1-2; no firm D call. CDR1 and CDR2 from the germline V gene are MNHNS and SASEGT. The CDR3 sequence is 14 residues long. Trimming shortened V by 3 bases and J by 2 bases, and 10 bases separated the two germline ends.

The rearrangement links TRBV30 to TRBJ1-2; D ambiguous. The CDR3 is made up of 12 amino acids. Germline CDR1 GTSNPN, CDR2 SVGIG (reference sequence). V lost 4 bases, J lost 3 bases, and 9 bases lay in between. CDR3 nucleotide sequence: TGTGCCTGGACAGGAGGGTACTATGGCTACACCTTC. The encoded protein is CAWTGGYYGYTF.

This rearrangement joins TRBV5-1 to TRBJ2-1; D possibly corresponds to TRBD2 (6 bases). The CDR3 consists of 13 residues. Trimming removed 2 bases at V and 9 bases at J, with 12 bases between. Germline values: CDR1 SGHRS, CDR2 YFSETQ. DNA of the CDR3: TGCGCCAGCAGCTTAGCAGACGGGAGTGAGCAGTTCTTC. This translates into CASSLADGSEQFF.

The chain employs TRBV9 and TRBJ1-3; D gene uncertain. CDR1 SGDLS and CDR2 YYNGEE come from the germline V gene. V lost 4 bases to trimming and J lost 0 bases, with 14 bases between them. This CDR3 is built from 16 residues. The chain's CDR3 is CASSHLRGSSGNTIYF. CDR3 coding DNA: TGTGCCAGCAGCCACCTACGCGGGAGCTCTGGAAACACCATATATTTT. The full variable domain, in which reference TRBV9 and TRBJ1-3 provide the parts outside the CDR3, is DSGVTQTPKHLITATGQRVTLRCSPRSGDLSVYWYQQSLDQGLQFLIQYYNGEERAKGNILERFSAQQFPDLHSELNLSSLELGDSALYFCASSHLRGSSGNTIYFGEGSWLTVV.

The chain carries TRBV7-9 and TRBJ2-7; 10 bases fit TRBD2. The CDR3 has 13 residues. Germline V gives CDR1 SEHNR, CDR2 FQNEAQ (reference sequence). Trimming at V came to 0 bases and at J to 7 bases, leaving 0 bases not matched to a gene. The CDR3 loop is CASSLASGGEQYF. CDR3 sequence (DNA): TGTGCCAGCAGCTTAGCTAGCGGGGGGGAGCAGTACTTC. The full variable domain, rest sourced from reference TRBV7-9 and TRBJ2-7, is DTGVSQNPRHKITKRGQNVTFRCDPISEHNRLYWYRQTLGQGPEFLTYFQNEAQLEKSRLLSDRFSAERPKGSFSTLEIQRTEQGDSAMYLCASSLASGGEQYFGPGTRLTVT.

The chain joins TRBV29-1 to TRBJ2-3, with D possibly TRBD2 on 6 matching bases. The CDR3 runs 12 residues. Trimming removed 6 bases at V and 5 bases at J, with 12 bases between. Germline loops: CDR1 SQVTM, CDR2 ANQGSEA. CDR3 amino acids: CSVRRAGDTQYF. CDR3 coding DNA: TGCAGCGTGCGGAGAGCGGGAGATACGCAGTATTTT.

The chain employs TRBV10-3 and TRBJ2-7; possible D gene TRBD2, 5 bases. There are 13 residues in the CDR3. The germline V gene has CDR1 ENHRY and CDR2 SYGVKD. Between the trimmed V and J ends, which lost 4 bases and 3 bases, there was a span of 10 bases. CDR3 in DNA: TGTGCCATCAGTGCGGTCGAGGGCTACGAGCAGTACTTC. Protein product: CAISAVEGYEQYF.

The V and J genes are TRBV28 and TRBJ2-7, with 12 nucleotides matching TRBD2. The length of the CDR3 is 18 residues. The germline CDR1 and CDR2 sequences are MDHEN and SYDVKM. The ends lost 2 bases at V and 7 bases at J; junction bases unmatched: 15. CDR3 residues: CASSLGRFQLAGGGEQYF. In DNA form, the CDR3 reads TGTGCCAGCAGTTTAGGCAGATTCCAACTAGCGGGAGGCGGGGAGCAGTACTTC.

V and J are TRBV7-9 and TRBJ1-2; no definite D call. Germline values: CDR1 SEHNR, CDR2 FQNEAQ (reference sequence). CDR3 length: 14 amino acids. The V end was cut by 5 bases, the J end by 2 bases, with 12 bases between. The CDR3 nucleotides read TGTGCCAGCAGCCCGCCTTCCAGAAACTATGGCTACACCTTC. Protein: CASSPPSRNYGYTF.

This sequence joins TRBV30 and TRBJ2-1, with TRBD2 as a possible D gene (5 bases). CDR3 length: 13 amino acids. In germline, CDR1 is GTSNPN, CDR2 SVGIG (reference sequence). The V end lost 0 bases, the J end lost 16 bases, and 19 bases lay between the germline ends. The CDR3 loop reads CAWSVQGSDRCFF. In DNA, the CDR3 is TGTGCCTGGAGTGTACAAGGTAGCGACCGATGCTTCTTC.

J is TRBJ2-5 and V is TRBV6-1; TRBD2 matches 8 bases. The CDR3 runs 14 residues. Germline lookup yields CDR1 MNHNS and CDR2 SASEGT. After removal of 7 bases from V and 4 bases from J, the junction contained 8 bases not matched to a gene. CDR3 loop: CASKAGVLRETQYF. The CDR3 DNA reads TGTGCCAGCAAAGCGGGGGTTTTGAGAGAGACCCAGTACTTC.

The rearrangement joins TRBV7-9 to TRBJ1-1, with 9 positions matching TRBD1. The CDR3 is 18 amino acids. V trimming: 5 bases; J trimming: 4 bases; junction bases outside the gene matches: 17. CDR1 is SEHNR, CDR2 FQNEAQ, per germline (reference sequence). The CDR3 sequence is CASSPPLNGQGRITEAFF. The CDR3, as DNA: TGTGCCAGCAGCCCCCCGCTAAACGGACAGGGGCGGATCACTGAAGCTTTCTTT.

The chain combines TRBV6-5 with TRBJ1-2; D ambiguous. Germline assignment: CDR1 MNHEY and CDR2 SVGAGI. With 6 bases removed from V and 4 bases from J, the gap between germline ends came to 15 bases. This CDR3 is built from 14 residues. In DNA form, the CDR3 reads TGTGCCAGCAGGACCCGGGGAACAGCCTATGGCTACACCTTC. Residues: CASRTRGTAYGYTF.

CDR3 DNA sequence: TGTGCCAGCAGGAGCGGGAGTCTAGGTGAGCAGTTCTTC. Encoded protein: CASRSGSLGEQFF. The chain recombines TRBV2 with TRBJ2-1, with 8 bases aligning to TRBD2. This CDR3 comprises 13 residues. The germline CDR1 and CDR2 sequences are SNHLY and FYNNEI. V trimming: 6 bases; J trimming: 9 bases; junction bases outside the gene matches: 7.

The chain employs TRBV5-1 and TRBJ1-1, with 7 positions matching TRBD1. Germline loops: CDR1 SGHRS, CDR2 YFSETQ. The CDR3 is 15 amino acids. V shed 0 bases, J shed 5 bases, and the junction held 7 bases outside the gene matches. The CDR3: CASSLEGQTITEAFF. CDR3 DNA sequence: TGCGCCAGCAGCTTGGAGGGACAGACGATAACTGAAGCTTTCTTT.

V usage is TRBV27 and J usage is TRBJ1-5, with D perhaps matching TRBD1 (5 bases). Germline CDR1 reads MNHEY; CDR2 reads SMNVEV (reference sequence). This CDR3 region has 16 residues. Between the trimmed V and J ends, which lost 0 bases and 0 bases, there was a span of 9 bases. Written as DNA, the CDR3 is TGTGCCAGCAGTTTATCGGTGACAGTTAGCAATCAGCCCCAGCATTTT. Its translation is CASSLSVTVSNQPQHF.

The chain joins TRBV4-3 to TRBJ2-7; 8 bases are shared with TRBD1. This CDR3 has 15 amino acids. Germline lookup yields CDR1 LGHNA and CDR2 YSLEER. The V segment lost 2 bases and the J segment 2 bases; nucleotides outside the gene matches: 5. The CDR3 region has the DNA TGCGCCAGCAGCCAACCGGGGACAGGAACCTACGAGCAGTACTTC. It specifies CASSQPGTGTYEQYF.

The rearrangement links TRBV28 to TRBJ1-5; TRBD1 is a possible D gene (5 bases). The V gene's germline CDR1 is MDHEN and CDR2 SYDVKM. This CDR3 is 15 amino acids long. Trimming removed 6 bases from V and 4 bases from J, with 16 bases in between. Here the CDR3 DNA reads TGTGCCAGCAGCCTAGAGCTTCAGGGAAATCAGCCCCAGCATTTT. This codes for CASSLELQGNQPQHF. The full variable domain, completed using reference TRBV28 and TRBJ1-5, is DVKVTQSSRYLVKRTGEKVFLECVQDMDHENMFWYRQDPGLGLRLIYFSYDVKMKEKGDIPEGYSVSREKKERFSLILESASTNQTSMYLCASSLELQGNQPQHFGDGTRLSIL.

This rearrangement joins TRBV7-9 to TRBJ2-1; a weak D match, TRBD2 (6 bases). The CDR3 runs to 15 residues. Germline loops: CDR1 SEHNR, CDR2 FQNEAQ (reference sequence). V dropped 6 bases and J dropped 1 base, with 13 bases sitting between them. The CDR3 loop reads CASSPRLGSYNEQFF. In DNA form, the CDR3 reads TGTGCCAGCAGTCCTCGACTAGGATCCTACAATGAGCAGTTCTTC.

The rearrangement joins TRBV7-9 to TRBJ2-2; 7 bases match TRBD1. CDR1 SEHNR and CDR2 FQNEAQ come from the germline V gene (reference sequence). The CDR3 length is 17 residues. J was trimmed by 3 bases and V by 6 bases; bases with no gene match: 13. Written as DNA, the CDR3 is TGTGCCAGCAGAAAGTTCAGACAGGGTTTCTACACCGGGGAGCTGTTTTTT. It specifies CASRKFRQGFYTGELFF.

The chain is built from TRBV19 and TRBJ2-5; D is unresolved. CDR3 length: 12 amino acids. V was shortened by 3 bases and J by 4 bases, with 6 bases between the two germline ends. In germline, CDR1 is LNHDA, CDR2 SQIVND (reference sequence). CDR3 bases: TGTGCCAGTAGTATGTGGCCAGAGACCCAGTACTTC. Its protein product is CASSMWPETQYF.

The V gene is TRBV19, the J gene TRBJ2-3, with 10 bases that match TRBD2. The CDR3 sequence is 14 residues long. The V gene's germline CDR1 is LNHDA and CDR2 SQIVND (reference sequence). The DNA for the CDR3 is TGTGCAGCTAAAGGGGGACTAGCGACAGATACGCAGTATTTT. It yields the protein CAAKGGLATDTQYF.

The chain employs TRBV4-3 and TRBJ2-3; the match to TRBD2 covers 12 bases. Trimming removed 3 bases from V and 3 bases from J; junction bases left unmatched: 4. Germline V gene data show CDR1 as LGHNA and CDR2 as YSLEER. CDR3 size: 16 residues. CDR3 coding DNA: TGCGCCAGCAGCCACTCGACTAGCGGGAGTACAGATACGCAGTATTTT. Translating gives CASSHSTSGSTDTQYF.

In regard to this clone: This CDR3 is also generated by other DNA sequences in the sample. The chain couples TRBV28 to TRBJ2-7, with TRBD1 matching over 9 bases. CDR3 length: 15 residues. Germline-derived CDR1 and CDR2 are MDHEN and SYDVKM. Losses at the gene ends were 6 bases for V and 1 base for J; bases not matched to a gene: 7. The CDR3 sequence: CASRTTGTGSYEQYF. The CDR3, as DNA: TGTGCCAGCAGAACTACCGGGACAGGGTCCTACGAGCAGTACTTC.

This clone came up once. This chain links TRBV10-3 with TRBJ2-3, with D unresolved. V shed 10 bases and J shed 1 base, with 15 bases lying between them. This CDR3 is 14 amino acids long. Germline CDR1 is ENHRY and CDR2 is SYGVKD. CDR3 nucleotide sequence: TGTGCCACCCAGTTGGTAACAGGCACAGATACGCAGTATTTT. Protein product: CATQLVTGTDTQYF.

This CDR3 is CASSYSGGGNTEAFF. The CDR3 bases are TGTGCCAGCAGTTACTCAGGGGGCGGGAATACTGAAGCTTTCTTT. The genes are TRBV6-5 and TRBJ1-1; 7 bases match TRBD1. Germline-derived CDR1 and CDR2 are MNHEY and SVGAGI. V was pared by 0 bases and J by 5 bases, with 6 bases of the junction left unmatched. The CDR3 runs 15 residues.

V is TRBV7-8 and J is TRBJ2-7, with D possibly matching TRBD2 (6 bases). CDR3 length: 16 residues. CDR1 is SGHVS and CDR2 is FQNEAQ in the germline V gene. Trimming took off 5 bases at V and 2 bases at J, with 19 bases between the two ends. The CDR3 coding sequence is TGTGCCAGCAGCCCCCAGATACGGGAGATCCCCTACGAGCAGTACTTC. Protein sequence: CASSPQIREIPYEQYF.

CDR3 in DNA: TGTGCCACCAGCAGGGTCCGGACAGGGTCTGGAAACACCATATATTTT. It codes for CATSRVRTGSGNTIYF. V gene TRBV15 combines with J gene TRBJ1-3; 8 bases are shared with TRBD1. This CDR3 spans 16 amino acids. The germline V gene has CDR1 LNHNV and CDR2 YYDKDF (reference sequence). Trimming removed 3 bases from V and 1 base from J; junction bases left unmatched: 5.